This T cell receptor (beta chain) originates from a study of identical twins. TCRdb processed the 5' RACE reads anew with MiXCR; each CDR3 protein has one entry. There are some 900,000 distinct CDR3 sequences in the sample; 10% to 15% occur only once, and around 1.5% lies in the top ten. The CDR3 contains 12 residues. The germline V gene has CDR1 DFQATT and CDR2 SNEGSKA (reference sequence). V lost 2 bases and J lost 0, with 5 bases in between. This clonotype came up a few times. The sample was also linked to a second study, of yellow fever vaccine responses in identical twins.

Sequencing input: PBMCs. This chain connects TRBV20-1 to TRBJ2-7; D unresolved. The sequence was obtained from a woman aged 18-35 years in good health. The CDR3 bases are TGCAGTGCTAGACCAGGCTCCTACGAGCAGTACGTC. Translating it yields CSARPGSYEQYV.